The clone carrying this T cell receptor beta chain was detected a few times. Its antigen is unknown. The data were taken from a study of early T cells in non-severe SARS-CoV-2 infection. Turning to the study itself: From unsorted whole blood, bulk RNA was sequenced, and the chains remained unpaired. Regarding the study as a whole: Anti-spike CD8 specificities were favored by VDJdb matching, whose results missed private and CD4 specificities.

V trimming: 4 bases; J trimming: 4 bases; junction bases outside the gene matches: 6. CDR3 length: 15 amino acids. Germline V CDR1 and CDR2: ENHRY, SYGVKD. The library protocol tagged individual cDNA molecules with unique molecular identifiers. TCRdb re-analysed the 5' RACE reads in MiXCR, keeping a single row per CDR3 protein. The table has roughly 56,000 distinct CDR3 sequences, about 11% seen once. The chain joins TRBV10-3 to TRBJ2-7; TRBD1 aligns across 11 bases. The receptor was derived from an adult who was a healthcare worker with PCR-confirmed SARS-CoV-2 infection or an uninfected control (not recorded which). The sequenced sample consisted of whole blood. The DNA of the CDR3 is TGTGCCATCAGTGGGACAGGGGGCGATAGGTACGAGCAGTACTTC. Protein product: CAISGTGGDRYEQYF.